The clone carrying this TCR beta chain showed up just a few times. The antigen remains unidentified. This sample stems from a study of blood T cells in healthy people across ages. Next came a second PCR, run for about 6 to 11 cycles, which used a sample-barcoded 5' primer along with a J-beta primer mix. From the 5' RACE reads, TCRdb called clonotypes with MiXCR, one entry per CDR3 protein. The sample contains 700,000 or so distinct CDR3 sequences, 22% of which appear only once. Findings of the study overall: There were more naive CD4+ cells and higher diversity in long-lived donors than in aged donors.

The CDR3 is made up of 15 amino acids. Germline CDR1 is ENHRY and CDR2 is SYGVKD. V lost 2 bases, J lost 3 bases, and 11 bases lay in between. Total RNA extracted from each sample amounted to at least 5 micrograms. The clonotype was recovered from a man between 70 and 80 years old in good health. The genes are TRBV10-3 and TRBJ2-1; the D gene is possibly TRBD1 (5 bases). Sequenced material: blood. The CDR3 nucleotides read TGTGCCATCAGTGAGGGGCAGGGCTTCTACAATGAGCAGTTCTTC. This sequence encodes CAISEGQGFYNEQFF.